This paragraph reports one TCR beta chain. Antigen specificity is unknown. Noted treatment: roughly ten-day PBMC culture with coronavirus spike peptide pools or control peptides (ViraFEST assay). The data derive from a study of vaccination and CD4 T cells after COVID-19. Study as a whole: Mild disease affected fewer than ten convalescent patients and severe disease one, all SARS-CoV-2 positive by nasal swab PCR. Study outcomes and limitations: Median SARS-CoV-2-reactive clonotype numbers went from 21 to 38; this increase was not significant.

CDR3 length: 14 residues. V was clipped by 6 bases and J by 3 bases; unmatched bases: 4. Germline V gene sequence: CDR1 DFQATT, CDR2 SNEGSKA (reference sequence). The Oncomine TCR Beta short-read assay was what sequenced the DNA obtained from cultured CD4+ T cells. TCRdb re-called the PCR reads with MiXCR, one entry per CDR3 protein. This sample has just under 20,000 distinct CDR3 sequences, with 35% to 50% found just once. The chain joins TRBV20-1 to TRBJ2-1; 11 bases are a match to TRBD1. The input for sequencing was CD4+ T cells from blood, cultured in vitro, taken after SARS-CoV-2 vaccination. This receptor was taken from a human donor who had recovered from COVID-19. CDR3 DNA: TGCAGTGCGTCCGGGACAGGGGGCTACAATGAGCAGTTCTTC. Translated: CSASGTGGYNEQFF.